The 13 T cell receptor beta chains below were found in one sample sequenced in a study of blood T cell repertoires in COVID-19. Here immunoSEQ multiplex PCR was the method, and the copy in TCRdb shows in-frame clones only, minus some. The sample gives some 120,000 clones, approximately 85% of which show up once; 9.5% to 13% is in the top ten. The sequenced material came from peripheral blood. All receptors come from a human donor in a cohort sampled during active COVID-19.

The rearrangement joins TRBV10-3 to TRBJ2-1; 12 positions agree with TRBD1. Losses at the gene ends were 8 bases for V and 3 bases for J; bases not matched to a gene: 17. Per germline, CDR1 ENHRY and CDR2 SYGVKD. CDR3 size: 19 residues. The chain's CDR3 is CAISAGQGATSTLYNEQFF. The CDR3 bases are TGTGCCATCTCGGCGGGACAGGGGGCGACTAGCACCCTCTACAATGAGCAGTTCTTC.

This sequence joins TRBV5-1 and TRBJ1-1; D is possibly TRBD1 (5 bases). V lost 1 base and J lost 11, with 9 bases in between. Germline V CDR1 and CDR2: SGHRS, YFSETQ. CDR3 length: 11 amino acids. The CDR3 here is CASSLIRVAFF. The CDR3, as DNA: TGCGCCAGCAGCTTGATCAGGGTCGCTTTCTTT.

The chain employs TRBV3-1 (or the pseudogene TRBV3-2) and TRBJ2-6; 8 bases fit TRBD1. The CDR3 covers 13 residues. Trimming cost V 6 bases and J 9 bases; bases outside gene matches: 4. The germline V gene has CDR1 LGHDT and CDR2 YNNKEL (reference sequence). For the CDR3, the DNA is TGTGCCAGCAGAGGACAGGGATTCAACGTCCTGACTTTC. Translated, it gives CASRGQGFNVLTF.

The J gene is TRBJ1-6, the V gene TRBV5-1; D perhaps matches TRBD1 (6 bases). V lost 7 bases and J 7 bases, leaving 18 bases between the germline ends. CDR3 length: 15 amino acids. CDR1 is SGHRS, CDR2 YFSETQ, per germline. The CDR3 DNA reads TGCGCCAGCCGACAGTCAGGGGATCGGAATTCACCCCTCCACTTT. Protein product: CASRQSGDRNSPLHF.

V usage is TRBV7-8 and J usage is TRBJ2-4, with TRBD1 as a possible D gene (6 bases). This CDR3 comprises 14 residues. V lost 3 bases to trimming and J lost 5 bases, with 11 bases between them. Germline V CDR1 and CDR2: SGHVS, FQNEAQ. The CDR3 DNA sequence: TGTGCCAGCAGCTTTTCTCCAGGGGAAAACATTCAGTACTTC. As protein: CASSFSPGENIQYF.

This chain joins TRBV5-1 and TRBJ2-3, with TRBD2 as a possible D gene (5 bases). CDR1 and CDR2 (germline): SGHRS, YFSETQ. The CDR3 spans 16 residues. Trimming removed 0 bases at V and 0 bases at J, with 11 bases between. CDR3 in amino acids: CASSLERGSSTDTQYF. The CDR3, as DNA: TGCGCCAGCAGCTTGGAGCGCGGGTCAAGCACAGATACGCAGTATTTT.

V usage is TRBV4-1 and J usage is TRBJ2-1, with TRBD1 matching over 11 bases. This CDR3 region has 15 residues. Germline V gene lookup returns CDR1 MGHRA and CDR2 YSYEKL. The trim removed 2 bases at V and 10 bases at J, leaving 7 bases unmatched. As DNA, the CDR3 is TGCGCCAGCAGCCAATCGGGACAGGGGGTCAGGGAGCAGTTCTTC. Translating gives CASSQSGQGVREQFF.

J is TRBJ2-3 and V is TRBV3-1 (or the pseudogene TRBV3-2); TRBD2 matches 13 bases. CDR1 and CDR2 (germline): LGHDT, YNNKEL (reference sequence). The ends lost 2 bases at V and 5 bases at J; junction bases unmatched: 4. This CDR3 has 16 amino acids. The CDR3 is CASSQTSGGAGDTQYF. The CDR3, as DNA: TGTGCCAGCAGCCAAACTAGCGGGGGGGCCGGAGATACGCAGTATTTT.

The rearrangement links TRBV2 to TRBJ2-1; TRBD1 agrees at 9 bases. The germline gives CDR1 SNHLY, CDR2 FYNNEI. The trim removed 6 bases at V and 9 bases at J, leaving 9 bases unmatched. The CDR3 is made up of 14 amino acids. The CDR3 is CASRGDRDWGEQFF. The CDR3 DNA sequence: TGTGCCAGCAGAGGGGACAGGGACTGGGGTGAGCAGTTCTTC.

This chain connects TRBV25-1 to TRBJ1-3; D is unresolved. The CDR3 covers 16 residues. V was shortened by 1 base and J by 0 bases, with 10 bases between the two germline ends. Germline values: CDR1 MGHDK, CDR2 SYGVNS. CDR3 in amino acids: CASSESMVASGNTIYF. In nucleotides, the CDR3 is TGTGCCAGCAGTGAATCTATGGTAGCCTCTGGAAACACCATATATTTT.

The chain links TRBV9 to TRBJ2-2, with a weak D call TRBD1 (5 bases). CDR1 SGDLS and CDR2 YYNGEE come from the germline V gene. The CDR3 consists of 15 residues. The ends were cut back, 0 bases at V and 5 bases at J, with 11 bases in the middle. The CDR3 reads CASSVGQGGTGELFF. The CDR3 bases are TGTGCCAGCAGCGTAGGGCAGGGTGGGACCGGGGAGCTGTTTTTT.

This clone was recorded a few times. The chain carries TRBV7-2 and TRBJ2-6; 12 bases fit TRBD1. This CDR3 has 19 amino acids. With V trimmed by 5 bases and J by 4 bases, 12 bases remained unmatched. The germline gives CDR1 SGHTA, CDR2 FQGNSA. Here the CDR3 reads CASSQRDRGLFAGANVLTF. The CDR3 nucleotides are TGTGCCAGCAGCCAAAGGGACAGGGGGCTTTTTGCGGGGGCCAACGTCCTGACTTTC.

This clone has only one observation. The genes are TRBV4-1 and TRBJ1-4; a possible D gene is TRBD1 (6 bases). Deletions cut 4 bases from V and 5 bases from J, with 11 bases between. This CDR3 contains 14 residues. Germline CDR1 reads MGHRA; CDR2 reads YSYEKL. CDR3 nucleotide sequence: TGCGCCAGCAGCCCAGGGGCGCGGAATGAAAAACTGTTTTTT. This encodes CASSPGARNEKLFF.